What follows are 2 T cell receptor beta chains derived from one specimen sequenced in a study of post-analysis software for immune sequencing data. The TCR beta cDNA libraries contained unique molecular identifiers. Each CDR3 protein gets one entry after TCRdb re-called the PCR reads with MiXCR. This sample has 160,000 or so distinct CDR3 sequences; about 36% occur once, and the top ten carry 25% to 35%. Sample: blood, taken after autologous hematopoietic stem cell transplantation. All receptors derive from a girl between 5 and 17 years old with multiple sclerosis.

V gene TRBV18 combines with J gene TRBJ2-1; the D gene is possibly TRBD1 (5 bases). The V end was cut by 3 bases, the J end by 6 bases, with 12 bases between. The germline V gene has CDR1 KGHSH and CDR2 LQKENI. The CDR3 consists of 14 residues. CDR3 sequence reads: CASSPTVSPNEQFF. CDR3 nucleotide sequence: TGTGCCAGCTCACCGACAGTGTCTCCCAATGAGCAGTTCTTC.

The sample holds a few counts of this clonotype. V is TRBV5-1 and J is TRBJ1-4; D uncertain. The germline CDR1 and CDR2 sequences are SGHRS and YFSETQ. The CDR3 is 15 amino acids. Between the trimmed V and J ends, which lost 4 bases and 0 bases, there was a span of 10 bases. The CDR3 sequence: CASSHLGSTNEKLFF. The CDR3 nucleotides read TGCGCCAGCAGCCATTTGGGATCAACTAATGAAAAACTGTTTTTT.